The 14 T cell receptor beta chains in this list originate from one sample, sequenced in a study of T cells after yellow fever vaccination. TCRdb independently ran MiXCR on the 5' RACE reads; one entry per CDR3 protein. The sample records under 500,000 distinct CDR3 sequences, about 17% being singletons. The material was PBMCs, obtained before the yellow fever booster vaccination. The receptors here all came from a man aged 18 to 30 who received the YFV17D yellow fever vaccine.

A few counts support this clonotype. This chain links TRBV6-6 with TRBJ2-7, with a weak D call TRBD1 (6 bases). The V end was cut by 9 bases, the J end by 3 bases, with 15 bases between. This CDR3 comprises 13 residues. Germline CDR1 MNHNY, CDR2 SVGAGI (reference sequence). As DNA, the CDR3 is TGTGCCAGTCGTCCGGGACACATCTACGAGCAGTACTTC. Translated: CASRPGHIYEQYF.

The chain uses TRBV5-1 and TRBJ1-2; TRBD1 aligns across 8 bases. Unmatched junction bases numbered 4, after V lost 2 bases and J lost 4 bases. Germline loops: CDR1 SGHRS, CDR2 YFSETQ. The CDR3 covers 14 residues. The CDR3 sequence: CASSFAGGGYGYTF. CDR3 nucleotides: TGCGCCAGCAGCTTCGCAGGGGGCGGCTATGGCTACACCTTC.

This clonotype was seen ten or more times. The rearrangement links TRBV20-1 to TRBJ2-5, with D perhaps matching TRBD1 or TRBD2 (5 bases each). This CDR3 is 11 amino acids long. Per germline, CDR1 DFQATT and CDR2 SNEGSKA (reference sequence). This CDR3 reads CSAIWGETQYF. CDR3 DNA: TGCAGCGCCATCTGGGGGGAGACCCAGTACTTC.

The rearrangement links TRBV9 to TRBJ2-2; 7 positions agree with TRBD1. V lost 0 bases to trimming and J lost 6 bases; unmatched junction nucleotides: 2. This CDR3 is 14 amino acids long. Germline V gene sequence: CDR1 SGDLS, CDR2 YYNGEE. For the CDR3, the DNA is TGTGCCAGCAGCGTAGAGACAGGGCCCGGGGAGCTGTTTTTT. Its protein product is CASSVETGPGELFF.

This sequence joins TRBV10-2 and TRBJ2-2, with 7 bases matching TRBD2. CDR3 length: 17 amino acids. Germline V gene lookup returns CDR1 WSHSY and CDR2 SAAADI. The V and J ends lost 6 bases and 6 bases, in that order; junction bases with no gene match: 16. As DNA, the CDR3 is TGCGCCAGCAGGCCTAGCGGACACAGACCTCCGGCCGGGGAGCTGTTTTTT. Translating gives CASRPSGHRPPAGELFF.

This chain uses TRBV29-1 with TRBJ2-1; no definite D call. The CDR3 extends over 10 amino acids. In germline, CDR1 is SQVTM, CDR2 ANQGSEA. V gave up 7 bases and J gave up 8 bases, with 9 bases separating them. The CDR3 region is CSAELDEQFF. In nucleotides, the CDR3 is TGCAGCGCCGAACTGGATGAGCAGTTCTTC.

The rearrangement links TRBV5-1 to TRBJ2-1, with a tentative D call TRBD2 (7 bases). The CDR3 contains 15 residues. Trimming took off 5 bases at V and 8 bases at J, with 20 bases between the two ends. Germline V CDR1 and CDR2: SGHRS, YFSETQ. The chain's CDR3 is CASSWLGGRLDEQFF. The CDR3 DNA reads as TGCGCCAGCAGTTGGTTGGGGGGGCGGCTGGATGAGCAGTTCTTC.

The J gene is TRBJ2-1, the V gene TRBV4-3, with D perhaps TRBD1 (5 bases). V was shortened by 0 bases and J by 14 bases, with 11 bases between the two germline ends. The CDR3 has 12 amino acids. CDR1 is LGHNA and CDR2 is YSLEER in the germline V gene. CDR3 amino acids: CASSQEEGAKFF. DNA for the CDR3: TGCGCCAGCAGCCAAGAGGAAGGGGCGAAGTTCTTC.

This clonotype came up a few times. The chain carries TRBV6-5 and TRBJ2-4, with no clear D. Germline V CDR1 and CDR2: MNHEY, SVGAGI. CDR3 length equals 11 residues. Trimming left V 2 bases short and J 9 bases short, with 5 bases between. The chain's CDR3 is CASSYLGIQYF. CDR3 bases: TGTGCCAGCAGTTACCTCGGCATTCAGTACTTC.

The rearrangement uses TRBV5-1 and TRBJ2-7; the match to TRBD2 covers 14 bases. V trimming: 0 bases; J trimming: 7 bases; junction bases outside the gene matches: 12. The CDR3 contains 18 residues. Germline values: CDR1 SGHRS, CDR2 YFSETQ. This CDR3 reads CASSLVGTSGGFVWEQYF. CDR3 nucleotide sequence: TGCGCCAGCAGCTTGGTGGGGACTAGCGGGGGCTTCGTATGGGAGCAGTACTTC.

This clonotype occurred many times. The rearrangement joins TRBV20-1 to TRBJ2-3; D might be TRBD1 (6 bases). CDR1 and CDR2 (germline): DFQATT, SNEGSKA (reference sequence). CDR3 size: 13 residues. The ends were cut back, 5 bases at V and 5 bases at J, with 14 bases in the middle. The CDR3 sequence: CSAYATGKDTQYF. The CDR3 bases are TGCAGTGCTTACGCAACAGGGAAAGATACGCAGTATTTT.

The J gene is TRBJ1-2, the V gene TRBV30; no clear D. CDR1 GTSNPN and CDR2 SVGIG come from the germline V gene (reference sequence). CDR3 length: 15 amino acids. Trimming pared 4 bases from V and 0 bases from J, leaving 15 bases between. CDR3 in amino acids: CAWNPLTTSNYGYTF. The DNA for the CDR3 is TGTGCCTGGAACCCTCTCACCACCTCTAACTATGGCTACACCTTC.

This clonotype was found a few times. V and J are TRBV5-1 and TRBJ2-2; D may be TRBD1 (5 bases). The germline V gene has CDR1 SGHRS and CDR2 YFSETQ. The CDR3 totals 16 residues. The V gene lost 4 bases and the J gene lost 0 bases, with 13 bases spanning the gap. This CDR3 is CASSPGHNANTGELFF. CDR3 nucleotides: TGCGCCAGCAGCCCCGGACATAACGCGAACACCGGGGAGCTGTTTTTT.

This clonotype has just a few counts. The V and J genes are TRBV20-1 and TRBJ1-4; D is unclear. Germline V CDR1 and CDR2: DFQATT, SNEGSKA (reference sequence). CDR3 length: 13 amino acids. The CDR3 DNA is TGCATCGCCTTGGAGGGCTCGAATGAAAAACTGTTTTTT. Protein: CIALEGSNEKLFF.